The 18 T cell receptor beta chains in this list originate from one sample, sequenced in a study of T-cell memory formation after mild COVID-19. TCRdb re-analysed the 5' RACE reads in MiXCR, keeping a single row per CDR3 protein. The sample lists about 400,000 distinct CDR3 sequences, about an eighth occurring once. What was sequenced was PBMCs or a T cell subset sorted from them (not recorded which). The origin of the receptors is a man between 18 and 35 years old who had mild COVID-19 (a few samples of this study predate the infection). Cell type and time point are not known.

This chain connects TRBV6-2 or TRBV6-3 to TRBJ2-1, with D possibly being TRBD2 (6 bases). The V and J ends lost 0 bases and 3 bases respectively, with 15 bases between them. CDR3 length: 17 amino acids. Germline V gene sequence: CDR1 MNHEY, CDR2 SVGEGT. CDR3 coding DNA: TGTGCCAGCAGTTACTCGGTTGGGGAGGCTCTCTACAATGAGCAGTTCTTC. It encodes CASSYSVGEALYNEQFF.

The chain uses TRBV12-3 or TRBV12-4 and TRBJ1-2, with D uncertain. Trimming stripped 5 bases from V and 4 bases from J, with 8 bases between. The CDR3 loop spans 12 amino acids. This CDR3 is CASSKEAYGYTF. In DNA, the CDR3 is TGTGCCAGCAGTAAAGAGGCCTATGGCTACACCTTC.

This clonotype occurred many times. This rearrangement joins TRBV5-1 to TRBJ2-3; TRBD2 is a possible D gene (5 bases). CDR1 and CDR2 from the germline V gene are SGHRS and YFSETQ. V was clipped by 2 bases and J by 4 bases, with 20 bases between them. The CDR3 is made up of 17 amino acids. CDR3 coding DNA: TGCGCCAGCAGCTTCCTGACTCGGGGTAATAATCCAGATACGCAGTATTTT. Translation: CASSFLTRGNNPDTQYF.

The V and J genes are TRBV4-1 and TRBJ2-7, with unresolved D. Trimming cost V 6 bases and J 0 bases, with 18 bases left between them. There are 16 residues in the CDR3. CDR1 is MGHRA, CDR2 YSYEKL, per germline. CDR3 amino acids: CASRLGLGRSSYEQYF. CDR3 nucleotide sequence: TGCGCCAGCAGGCTCGGATTAGGACGGAGCTCCTACGAGCAGTACTTC.

V usage is TRBV7-6 and J usage is TRBJ2-3; 13 positions agree with TRBD2. Looked up from germline, CDR1 is SGHVS and CDR2 is FNYEAQ. V dropped 5 bases and J dropped 6; count of bases not matched to a gene: 11. This CDR3 spans 17 amino acids. CDR3 bases: TGTGCCAGCAGCCGGGGACTAGCGGGAACCCGGAAGGATACGCAGTATTTT. The encoded protein is CASSRGLAGTRKDTQYF.

The chain has TRBV5-6 and TRBJ1-2; D ambiguous. Trimming removed 0 bases at V and 9 bases at J, with 12 bases between. This CDR3 spans 13 amino acids. CDR1 is SGHDT, CDR2 YYEEEE, per germline. Here the CDR3 reads CASSLGGKDSYTF. Here the CDR3 DNA reads TGTGCCAGCAGCTTGGGAGGGAAAGATAGCTACACCTTC.

The V and J genes are TRBV7-2 and TRBJ2-7, with no clear D. In germline, CDR1 is SGHTA, CDR2 FQGNSA. This CDR3 is built from 15 residues. V was pared by 1 base and J by 1 base, with 11 bases between. The CDR3 bases are TGTGCCAGCAGCTTAGTGTCGAAAGGGTCCTACGAGCAGTACTTC. It specifies CASSLVSKGSYEQYF.

This clonotype was recorded at least ten times. For the CDR3, the DNA is TGCGCCAGCAGCTTGGCCGGGACTAGCGGGGAACCCAATGAGCAGTTCTTC. Its protein product is CASSLAGTSGEPNEQFF. The J gene is TRBJ2-1, the V gene TRBV5-1; 13 bases map to TRBD2. J gave up 6 bases and V 0 bases, and 6 bases lay outside the gene matches. CDR1 is SGHRS, CDR2 YFSETQ, per germline. The CDR3 has 17 amino acids.

This clonotype was seen repeatedly, ten times or more. This chain links TRBV7-9 with TRBJ2-7, with D perhaps TRBD1 (6 bases). This CDR3 comprises 15 residues. Per germline, CDR1 SEHNR and CDR2 FQNEAQ (reference sequence). Deletions cut 5 bases from V and 6 bases from J, with 20 bases between. The CDR3 protein is CASSLEAGVRFEQYF. The CDR3 coding sequence is TGTGCCAGCAGCCTAGAAGCAGGGGTGAGGTTCGAGCAGTACTTC.

This clonotype was counted only a few times. The V and J genes are TRBV6-5 and TRBJ1-2, with D perhaps matching TRBD1 (5 bases). Germline V CDR1 and CDR2: MNHEY, SVGAGI. CDR3 length: 15 residues. Trimming took 2 bases from V and 5 from J, leaving 15 bases between them. CDR3 sequence: CASSYGGTGGYGYTF. CDR3 DNA: TGTGCCAGCAGTTACGGTGGGACCGGAGGTTATGGCTACACCTTC.

CDR3 sequence (DNA): TGTGCCAGCAGCGCCCTAGCGTCGAGCACAGATACGCAGTATTTT. It codes for CASSALASSTDTQYF. The chain is built from TRBV9 and TRBJ2-3, with a possible D match to TRBD2 (6 bases). The CDR3 extends over 15 amino acids. Germline CDR1 and CDR2: SGDLS and YYNGEE. Trimming removed 3 bases from V and 0 bases from J, with 11 bases in between.

This clonotype has a count of ten or more. The chain recombines TRBV11-2 with TRBJ2-7, with 9 bases identical to TRBD2. The CDR3 loop spans 14 amino acids. The V and J ends lost 9 bases and 5 bases, in that order; junction bases with no gene match: 11. Germline CDR1 is SGHAT and CDR2 is FQNNGV. The CDR3 region is CARRSGTSRHEQYF. For the CDR3, the DNA is TGTGCCAGGAGGTCCGGGACTAGCCGCCACGAGCAGTACTTC.

The genes are TRBV20-1 and TRBJ2-1, with D possibly being TRBD2 (6 bases). Per germline, CDR1 DFQATT and CDR2 SNEGSKA (reference sequence). The CDR3 extends over 12 amino acids. V lost 5 bases and J lost 10, with 15 bases in between. This chain's CDR3 is CSAGLSRVEQFF. DNA of the CDR3: TGCAGTGCTGGACTATCCCGTGTGGAGCAGTTCTTC.

This clonotype occurred many times. V and J are TRBV7-2 and TRBJ1-2; 7 nucleotides agree with TRBD1. The V segment lost 5 bases and the J segment 4 bases; nucleotides outside the gene matches: 10. Germline values: CDR1 SGHTA, CDR2 FQGNSA. This CDR3 has 15 amino acids. The CDR3 DNA reads as TGTGCCAGCAGCGTTACCAGGGGGAACCCCTATGGCTACACCTTC. It is translated as CASSVTRGNPYGYTF.

This clonotype came up once. The V gene is TRBV2, the J gene TRBJ2-5, with 9 bases fitting TRBD2. Trimming cost V 7 bases and J 4 bases; bases outside gene matches: 13. Germline CDR1 reads SNHLY; CDR2 reads FYNNEI. There are 16 residues in the CDR3. CDR3 sequence (DNA): TGTGCCAGCAAAAGGAGTAGCGGGGGTGTCGCAGAGACCCAGTACTTC. It codes for CASKRSSGGVAETQYF.

This clonotype appeared a single time. The chain couples TRBV24-1 to TRBJ2-2; the D is unclear. V was cut by 4 bases and J by 0 bases, with 8 bases left in between. This CDR3 contains 15 residues. The germline V gene encodes CDR1 KGHDR and CDR2 SFDVKD. In DNA, the CDR3 is TGTGCCACCAGTGAGGACGGACCGAACACCGGGGAGCTGTTTTTT. Translated: CATSEDGPNTGELFF.

This CDR3 reads CSVEAGGVRGYTF. The CDR3, as DNA: TGCAGCGTTGAGGCAGGGGGCGTTCGGGGCTACACCTTC. The chain has TRBV29-1 and TRBJ1-2, with 8 bases aligning to TRBD1. After removal of 3 bases from V and 8 bases from J, the junction contained 8 bases not matched to a gene. The length of the CDR3 is 13 residues. CDR1 is SQVTM and CDR2 is ANQGSEA in the germline V gene.

V and J are TRBV15 and TRBJ2-6; 12 bases match TRBD1. Per the germline V gene, CDR1 is LNHNV and CDR2 is YYDKDF (reference sequence). The CDR3 is 17 amino acids. Trimming at V came to 8 bases and at J to 4 bases, leaving 9 bases not matched to a gene. The CDR3 here is CATSGGQGAPGANVLTF. CDR3 bases: TGTGCCACCTCTGGGGGACAGGGGGCGCCCGGGGCCAACGTCCTGACTTTC.